These T cell receptor beta chains were read from a single sample in a study of blood T cell repertoires in COVID-19. The protocol was immunoSEQ multiplex PCR, while the TCRdb copy is restricted to in-frame clones and leaves out a portion. The data hold 280,000 or so clones, with over 75% observed a single time. Sequences were obtained from peripheral blood. The receptors stem from a human donor in a cohort sampled during active COVID-19. The CDR3 runs from the conserved cysteine through the conserved F or W. The D gene is left open where the match is weak. Not all rows give a size; the values are once, few, many and, for expanded clones, a class.

clone_size d_call j_call v_call cdr3_nt cdr3_aa
NA TRBD2 TRBJ2-3 TRBV5-1 TGCGCCAGCAGCTTGGATCCTAGCGGTAGCACAGATACGCAGTATTTT CASSLDPSGSTDTQYF
NA TRBD1 TRBJ1-1 TRBV19 TGTGCCAGTCAGGAGGGACAGCTGAACACTGAAGCTTTCTTT CASQEGQLNTEAFF
NA TRBD2 TRBJ2-3 TRBV5-4 TGTGCCAGCAGCTCAAGGGCGGGACTAGATTACAATACGCAGTATTTT CASSSRAGLDYNTQYF
NA TRBD2 TRBJ2-1 TRBV14 TGTGCCAGCAGCCAAGCCCTCGGGACTAGCGGAAAGGAGCAGTTCTTC CASSQALGTSGKEQFF
NA TRBD1 TRBJ2-6 TRBV4-1 TGCGCCAGCAGCCAGACAGGGTGGGCCAACGTCCTGACTTTC CASSQTGWANVLTF
NA TRBD1 TRBJ1-1 TRBV27 TGTGCCAGCAGACCGACAGGGCAAAACACTGAAGCTTTCTTT CASRPTGQNTEAFF
NA TRBD2 TRBJ2-3 TRBV6-2/TRBV6-3 TGTGCCAGCAGTCCAGGGCTAGCGGGAGCAGATACGCAGTATTTT CASSPGLAGADTQYF
NA TRBD1 TRBJ2-7 TRBV24-1 TGTGCCACCAGTGATCCGGGACAGGGGTCCGAGCAGTACTTC CATSDPGQGSEQYF
NA NA TRBJ2-7 TRBV7-2 TGTGCCAGCAGCTTAGGAGCTTACTCCTACGAGCAGTACTTC CASSLGAYSYEQYF
NA TRBD1 TRBJ2-2 TRBV18 TGTGCCAGCTCATCGGGACAGGTTGGGACCGGGGAGCTGTTTTTT CASSSGQVGTGELFF
many NA TRBJ2-3 TRBV21-1 TGTGCCAGCAGCATTCAGGGGGCTACTAGGGACAGTACAGATACGCAGTATTTT CASSIQGATRDSTDTQYF
NA TRBD1 TRBJ1-2 TRBV19 TGTGCCAGTAGGAACCTCCGGGGACAGAGCAACTATGGCTACACCTTC CASRNLRGQSNYGYTF
NA NA TRBJ1-1 TRBV6-5 TGTGCCAGCAGAGAGGGTTTCTTTACTGAAGCTTTCTTT CASREGFFTEAFF
NA NA TRBJ2-7 TRBV5-8 TGTGCCAGCAGCCCCCCAGGGGAGCAGTACTTC CASSPPGEQYF
NA TRBD1 TRBJ1-4 TRBV6-5 TGTGCCAGCCGGGGGACAGCGGTCGAAAAACTGTTTTTT CASRGTAVEKLFF
NA TRBD1 TRBJ1-4 TRBV4-3 TGCGCCAGCAGCCATCCCGGGACAGGGGGAACTAATGAAAAACTGTTTTTT CASSHPGTGGTNEKLFF
NA NA TRBJ2-3 TRBV12-3/TRBV12-4 TGTGCCAGCACCCTCGGAGGAGATACGCAGTATTTT CASTLGGDTQYF
NA TRBD1 TRBJ1-1 TRBV7-2 TGTGCCGCCGGGACAGGGAGGTTGAGGACTGAAGCTTTCTTT CAAGTGRLRTEAFF
NA NA TRBJ2-3 TRBV18 TGTGCCAGCTCACCGGGACTTCCTACAGATACGCAGTATTTT CASSPGLPTDTQYF
once NA TRBJ1-4 TRBV13 TGTGCCAGCAGCTATAAGACGTTAGCGGAAAAACTGTTTTTT CASSYKTLAEKLFF
NA NA TRBJ1-1 TRBV6-1 TGTGCCAGCAGTGAAGCAGGGGGTCAAACTGAAGCTTTCTTT CASSEAGGQTEAFF
NA TRBD2 TRBJ2-2 TRBV19 TGTGCCAGTAGTATATCGGGGGGGTCGGCCGGGGAGCTGTTTTTT CASSISGGSAGELFF
NA NA TRBJ1-1 TRBV7-9 TGTGCCAGCAGCTACGTCGGGGTGAACACTGAAGCTTTCTTT CASSYVGVNTEAFF
NA NA TRBJ2-3 TRBV6-1 TGTGCCAGCAAAGCTAGCACAGATACGCAGTATTTT CASKASTDTQYF
NA NA TRBJ1-2 TRBV10-2 TGCGCCAGCAGATTTTCGACAGGAACCTATGGCTACACCTTC CASRFSTGTYGYTF
NA TRBD1 TRBJ2-4 TRBV5-4 TGTGCCAGCAGCCCCTGGGACAGACGCCTTGGGGCGGCCAAAAACATTCAGTACTTC CASSPWDRRLGAAKNIQYF
NA NA TRBJ2-4 TRBV6-5 TGTGCCAGCAGCTGGAGGGGAGCCAAAAACATTCAGTACTTC CASSWRGAKNIQYF
NA TRBD2 TRBJ2-4 TRBV28 TGTGCCAGCAGTTTAGGCGGGAGGTATATCAAAAACATTCAGTACTTC CASSLGGRYIKNIQYF
NA TRBD2 TRBJ2-5 TRBV5-6 TGTGCCAGCAGCTTACTAGCGGGAGTCGAGACCCAGTACTTC CASSLLAGVETQYF
NA NA TRBJ1-3 TRBV4-2 TGTGCCTCTCGGGAGGTCTCTGGAAACACCATATATTTT CASREVSGNTIYF
NA TRBD2 TRBJ2-5 TRBV19 TGTGCCAGTCAAGCGGGAGGAGGGGTAGAGACCCAGTACTTC CASQAGGGVETQYF
few TRBD1 TRBJ1-5 TRBV18 TGTGCCAGCTCACCACCGGGGGACAGAACCATCCAGCCCCAGCATTTT CASSPPGDRTIQPQHF
NA TRBD2 TRBJ2-3 TRBV4-2 TGTGCCAGCAGCCAGGAAAAATTAGCGGGAGGGAGCACAGATACGCAGTATTTT CASSQEKLAGGSTDTQYF
NA TRBD1 TRBJ1-1 TRBV5-1 TGCGCCAGCAGTTTCGGACAGGGGGGGACTGAAGCTTTCTTT CASSFGQGGTEAFF
NA TRBD2 TRBJ2-7 TRBV3-1/TRBV3-2 TGTGCCAGCAGCCCTCCCCTCCCTAGCGGGAGTTCCTACGAGCAGTACTTC CASSPPLPSGSSYEQYF
NA NA TRBJ2-3 TRBV7-8 TGTGCCAGCAGGCACAGGGAGCATGGTACAGATACGCAGTATTTT CASRHREHGTDTQYF
NA NA TRBJ1-6 TRBV27 TGTGCCAGCAAGTATGAACAGGGAAGCACCTATAATTCACCCCTCCACTTT CASKYEQGSTYNSPLHF
NA NA TRBJ2-3 TRBV5-4 TGTGCCAGCAGCCATGGACAGCGAGGTAGCACAGATACGCAGTATTTT CASSHGQRGSTDTQYF
once NA TRBJ2-1 TRBV2 TGTGCCAGCAGTGAATCCGGGGCAGGGACTCGTGAGCAGTTCTTC CASSESGAGTREQFF
NA NA TRBJ1-5 TRBV5-1 TGCGCCAGCAGCTTGTCGGGTTCCAATCAGCCCCAGCATTTT CASSLSGSNQPQHF
many NA TRBJ1-1 TRBV10-2 TGCGCCAGCAGTCCACAGGAGATGAACACTGAAGCTTTCTTT CASSPQEMNTEAFF
NA NA TRBJ2-1 TRBV4-1 TGCGCCAGCAGCCCATCCCCTAGCTTCACCGATGTTGAGCAGTTCTTC CASSPSPSFTDVEQFF
NA NA TRBJ1-4 TRBV5-5 TGTGCCAGCAGCCCCCTCGGTACTGCTGAAAAACTGTTTTTT CASSPLGTAEKLFF
NA TRBD2 TRBJ2-7 TRBV5-4 TGTGCCAGCAGCTTCGGATTGGTAGCGGGAGAGTACGAGCAGTACTTC CASSFGLVAGEYEQYF
NA NA TRBJ2-7 TRBV5-1 TGCGCCAGCAGACGCGACCTAGACTCTGCCGAGCAGTACTTC CASRRDLDSAEQYF
NA NA TRBJ2-3 TRBV7-8 TGTGCCAGCAGCTTTTACGGGTCGAGCACAGATACGCAGTATTTT CASSFYGSSTDTQYF
NA NA TRBJ2-4 TRBV29-1 TGCAGCGCCAAGGTAGGAGGATTAAACATTCAGTACTTC CSAKVGGLNIQYF
once NA TRBJ1-4 TRBV5-1 TGCGCCAGCAGCTCGGACACCTCCGGGCCGGAAAAACTGTTTTTT CASSSDTSGPEKLFF
once TRBD1 TRBJ1-1 TRBV5-4 TGTGCCAGCAGCAGGGGACAGACTGACACTGAAGCTTTCTTT CASSRGQTDTEAFF
NA NA TRBJ2-5 TRBV3-1/TRBV3-2 TGTGCCAGCAGCCCCAGCGACGGGGTGGTGGAGACCCAGTACTTC CASSPSDGVVETQYF
NA NA TRBJ2-2 TRBV3-1/TRBV3-2 TGTGCCAGCAGCCAAGATCGGAGGTGGTTGTTTTTT CASSQDRRWLFF
NA NA TRBJ1-1 TRBV18 TGTGCCAGCTCAGGGGGGGAAGACACTGAAGCTTTCTTT CASSGGEDTEAFF
NA NA TRBJ1-3 TRBV18 TGTGCCAGCTCACCAGACAGCCCGAGCTCTGGAAACACCATATATTTT CASSPDSPSSGNTIYF
NA TRBD1 TRBJ1-2 TRBV7-9 TGTGCCAGCAGCAACCCACGACAGGGGGCCAGCTATGGCTACACCTTC CASSNPRQGASYGYTF
NA TRBD1 TRBJ1-6 TRBV5-4 TGTGCCAGCAGCCCCAGGGGGGCCTCCTATAATTCACCCCTCCACTTT CASSPRGASYNSPLHF
NA NA TRBJ2-2 TRBV4-3 TGCGCCAGCAGCCAAAGCTGGGGCGGGACGGACACCGGGGAGCTGTTTTTT CASSQSWGGTDTGELFF
NA NA TRBJ1-1 TRBV11-2 TGTGCCAGCAGCCCTACTCGGGGGAACACTGAAGCTTTCTTT CASSPTRGNTEAFF
NA NA TRBJ2-3 TRBV10-2 TGCGCCAGCTTGCGGGAACAACGCACAGATACGCAGTATTTT CASLREQRTDTQYF